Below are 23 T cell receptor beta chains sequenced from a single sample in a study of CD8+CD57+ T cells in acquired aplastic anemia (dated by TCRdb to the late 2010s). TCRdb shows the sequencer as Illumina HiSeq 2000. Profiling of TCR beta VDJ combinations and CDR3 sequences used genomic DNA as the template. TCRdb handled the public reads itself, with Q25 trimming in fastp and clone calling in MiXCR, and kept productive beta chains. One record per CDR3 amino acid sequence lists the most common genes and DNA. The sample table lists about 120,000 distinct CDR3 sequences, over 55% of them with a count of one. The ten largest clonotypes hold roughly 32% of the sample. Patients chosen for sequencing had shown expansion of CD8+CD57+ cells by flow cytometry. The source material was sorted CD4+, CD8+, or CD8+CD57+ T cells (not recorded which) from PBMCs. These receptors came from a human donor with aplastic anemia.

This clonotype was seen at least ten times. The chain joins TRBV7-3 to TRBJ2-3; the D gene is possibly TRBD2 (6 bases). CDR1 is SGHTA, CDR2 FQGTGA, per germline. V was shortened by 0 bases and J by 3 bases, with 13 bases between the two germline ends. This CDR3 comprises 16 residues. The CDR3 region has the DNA TGTGCCAGCAGCTTAACGGGGGGACCGAGGACAGATACGCAGTATTTT. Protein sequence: CASSLTGGPRTDTQYF.

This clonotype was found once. The DNA of the CDR3 is TGTGCCAGCAGCCCCGGGAGGGCCTTCGATGAGCAGTTCTTC. Its translation is CASSPGRAFDEQFF. The rearrangement links TRBV7-8 to TRBJ2-1; 8 bases agree with TRBD2. CDR1 is SGHVS, CDR2 FQNEAQ, per germline. The length of the CDR3 is 14 residues. V lost 5 bases to trimming and J lost 8 bases; unmatched junction nucleotides: 8.

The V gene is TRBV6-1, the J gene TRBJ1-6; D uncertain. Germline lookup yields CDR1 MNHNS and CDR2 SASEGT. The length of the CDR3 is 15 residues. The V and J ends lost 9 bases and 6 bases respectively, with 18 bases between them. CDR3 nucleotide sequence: TGTGCCAGTACGTGGGAGTTGGGATCTAATTCACCCCTCCACTTT. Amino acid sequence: CASTWELGSNSPLHF.

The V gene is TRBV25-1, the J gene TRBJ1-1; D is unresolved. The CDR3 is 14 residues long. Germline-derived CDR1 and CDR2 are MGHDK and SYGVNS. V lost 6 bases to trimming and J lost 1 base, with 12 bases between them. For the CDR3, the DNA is TGTGCCAGCAGCCCACCTACCCCGAACACTGAAGCTTTCTTT. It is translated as CASSPPTPNTEAFF.

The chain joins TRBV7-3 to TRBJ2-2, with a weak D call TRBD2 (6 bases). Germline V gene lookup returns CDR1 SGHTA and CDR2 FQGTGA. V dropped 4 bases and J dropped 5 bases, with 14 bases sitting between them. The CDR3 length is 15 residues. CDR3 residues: CASSYGGSGTGELFF. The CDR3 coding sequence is TGTGCCAGCAGCTACGGGGGTTCAGGAACCGGGGAGCTGTTTTTT. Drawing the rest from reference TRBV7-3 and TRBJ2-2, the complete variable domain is GAGVSQTPSNKVTEKGKYVELRCDPISGHTALYWYRQSLGQGPEFLIYFQGTGAADDSGLPNDRFFAVRPEGSVSTLKIQRTERGDSAVYLCASSYGGSGTGELFFGEGSRLTVL.

CDR3 sequence reads: CASSQGTGAQQYF. Written as DNA, the CDR3 is TGTGCCAGCAGCCAAGGGACAGGGGCGCAGCAGTACTTC. The J gene is TRBJ2-7, the V gene TRBV3-1; TRBD1 aligns across 9 bases. The ends lost 1 base at V and 8 bases at J; junction bases unmatched: 3. Germline lookup yields CDR1 LGHDT and CDR2 YNNKEL (reference sequence). CDR3 length: 13 residues.

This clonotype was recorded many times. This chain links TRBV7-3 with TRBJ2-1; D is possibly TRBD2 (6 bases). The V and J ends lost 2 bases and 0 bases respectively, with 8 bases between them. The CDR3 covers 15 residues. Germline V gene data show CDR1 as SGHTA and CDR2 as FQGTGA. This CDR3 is CASSLLGGSYNEQFF. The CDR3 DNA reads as TGTGCCAGCAGCTTACTCGGGGGCTCCTACAATGAGCAGTTCTTC.

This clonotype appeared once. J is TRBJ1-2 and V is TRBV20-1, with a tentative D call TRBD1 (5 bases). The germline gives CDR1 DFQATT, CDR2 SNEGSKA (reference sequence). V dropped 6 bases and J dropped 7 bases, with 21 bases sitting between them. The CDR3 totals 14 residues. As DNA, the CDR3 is TGCAGTGCCCCCCTTGTGGGCAACACAGGTGGCTACACCTTC. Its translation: CSAPLVGNTGGYTF.

The CDR3 DNA reads as TGCAGCGTTGATGCCAGCAGCTTTCGTCCTTACAATGAGCAGTTCTTC. It specifies CSVDASSFRPYNEQFF. The chain recombines TRBV29-1 with TRBJ2-1; no definite D call. V lost 3 bases and J lost 4, with 19 bases in between. This CDR3 has 16 residues. Looked up from germline, CDR1 is SQVTM and CDR2 is ANQGSEA.

The CDR3 sequence: CASVEGNTEAFF. For the CDR3, the DNA is TGTGCCAGCGTCGAGGGGAACACTGAAGCTTTCTTT. This rearrangement joins TRBV25-1 to TRBJ1-1; D unclear. The ends were cut back, 8 bases at V and 1 base at J, with 8 bases in the middle. The V gene's germline CDR1 is MGHDK and CDR2 SYGVNS. The CDR3 contains 12 residues. Filled out from reference TRBV25-1 and TRBJ1-1, the complete variable domain reads EADIYQTPRYLVIGTGKKITLECSQTMGHDKMYWYQQDPGMELHLIHYSYGVNSTEKGDLSSESTVSRIRTEHFPLTLESARPSHTSQYLCASVEGNTEAFFGQGTRLTVV.

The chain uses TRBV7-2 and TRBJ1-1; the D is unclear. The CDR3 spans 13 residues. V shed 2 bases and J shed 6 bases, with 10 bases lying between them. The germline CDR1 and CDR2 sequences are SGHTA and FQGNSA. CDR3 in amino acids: CASSLMEEPEAFF. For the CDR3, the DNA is TGTGCCAGCAGCTTAATGGAGGAGCCTGAAGCTTTCTTT.

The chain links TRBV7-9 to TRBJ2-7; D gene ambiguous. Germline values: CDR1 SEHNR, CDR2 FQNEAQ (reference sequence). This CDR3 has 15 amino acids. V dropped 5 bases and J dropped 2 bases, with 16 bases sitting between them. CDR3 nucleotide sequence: TGTGCCAGCAGCCCCCCCTCGGCCGGCACCTACGAGCAGTACTTC. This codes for CASSPPSAGTYEQYF. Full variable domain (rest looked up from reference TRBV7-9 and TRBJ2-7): DTGVSQNPRHKITKRGQNVTFRCDPISEHNRLYWYRQTLGQGPEFLTYFQNEAQLEKSRLLSDRFSAERPKGSFSTLEIQRTEQGDSAMYLCASSPPSAGTYEQYFGPGTRLTVT.

The CDR3 DNA is TGCAGTGCTAGAGATAGTAGTAATTCACCCCTCCACTTT. Protein sequence: CSARDSSNSPLHF. The gene calls are TRBV20-1 and TRBJ1-6, with D uncertain. The CDR3 spans 13 residues. V was pared by 0 bases and J by 6 bases, with 6 bases between. Germline lookup yields CDR1 DFQATT and CDR2 SNEGSKA (reference sequence).

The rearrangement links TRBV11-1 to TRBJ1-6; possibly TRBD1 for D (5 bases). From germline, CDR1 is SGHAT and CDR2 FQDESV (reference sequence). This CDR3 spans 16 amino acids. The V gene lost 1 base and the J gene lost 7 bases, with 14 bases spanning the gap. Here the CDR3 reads CASSLGSGGTNSPLHF. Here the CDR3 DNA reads TGTGCCAGCAGCTTAGGGAGCGGGGGAACGAATTCACCCCTCCACTTT.

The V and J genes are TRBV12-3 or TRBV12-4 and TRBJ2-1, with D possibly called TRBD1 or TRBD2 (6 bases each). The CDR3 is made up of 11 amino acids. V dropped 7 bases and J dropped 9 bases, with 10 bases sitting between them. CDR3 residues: CASTGGSEQFF. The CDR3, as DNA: TGTGCCAGCACCGGGGGCAGTGAGCAGTTCTTC.

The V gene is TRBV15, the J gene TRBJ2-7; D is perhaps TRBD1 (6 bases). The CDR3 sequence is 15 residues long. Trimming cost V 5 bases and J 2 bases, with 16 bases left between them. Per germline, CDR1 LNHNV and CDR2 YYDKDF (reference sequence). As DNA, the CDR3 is TGTGCCACCAGCGGGGACGACAGGCAACCCTACGAGCAGTACTTC. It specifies CATSGDDRQPYEQYF. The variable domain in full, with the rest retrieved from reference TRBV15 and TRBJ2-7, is DAMVIQNPRYQVTQFGKPVTLSCSQTLNHNVMYWYQQKSSQAPKLLFHYYDKDFNNEADTPDNFQSRRPNTSFCFLDIRSPGLGDTAMYLCATSGDDRQPYEQYFGPGTRLTVT.

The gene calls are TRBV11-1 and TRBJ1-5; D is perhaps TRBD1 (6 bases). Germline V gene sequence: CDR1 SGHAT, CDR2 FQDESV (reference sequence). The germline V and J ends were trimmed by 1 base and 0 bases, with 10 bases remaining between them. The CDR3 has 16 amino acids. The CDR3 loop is CASSLGQGYSNQPQHF. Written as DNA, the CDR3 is TGTGCCAGCAGCTTAGGCCAGGGGTATAGCAATCAGCCCCAGCATTTT.

CDR3 protein: CSAGQGAQRNYGYTF. CDR3 bases: TGCAGTGCAGGACAGGGGGCCCAGCGAAACTATGGCTACACCTTC. This sequence joins TRBV20-1 and TRBJ1-2, with 11 positions matching TRBD1. This CDR3 spans 15 amino acids. Germline CDR1 reads DFQATT; CDR2 reads SNEGSKA (reference sequence). The junction had 8 bases not matched to a gene; V was cut back by 6 bases and J by 2 bases.

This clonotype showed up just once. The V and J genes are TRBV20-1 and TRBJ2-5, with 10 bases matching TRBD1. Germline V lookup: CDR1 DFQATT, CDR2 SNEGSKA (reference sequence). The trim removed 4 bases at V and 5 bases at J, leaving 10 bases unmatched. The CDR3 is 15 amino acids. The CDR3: CSANGDRGLWETQYF. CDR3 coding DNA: TGCAGTGCTAACGGCGACAGGGGGCTCTGGGAGACCCAGTACTTC.

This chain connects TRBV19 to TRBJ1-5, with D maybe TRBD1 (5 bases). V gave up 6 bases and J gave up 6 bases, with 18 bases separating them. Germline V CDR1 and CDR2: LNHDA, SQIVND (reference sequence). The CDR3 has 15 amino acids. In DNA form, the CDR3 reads TGTGCCAGTAGGGAGAGGGGTCTAACGGGTCAGCCCCAGCATTTT. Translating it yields CASRERGLTGQPQHF.

The CDR3 loop is CASSETPTGTVTYEQYF. The CDR3 nucleotides read TGCGCCAGCAGTGAGACTCCAACCGGGACAGTTACCTACGAGCAGTACTTC. The genes are TRBV10-2 and TRBJ2-7; 7 bases align to TRBD1. The CDR3 runs to 17 residues. Germline trimming cut 2 bases from V and 2 bases from J; bases unmatched to any gene: 12. Looked up from germline, CDR1 is WSHSY and CDR2 is SAAADI.

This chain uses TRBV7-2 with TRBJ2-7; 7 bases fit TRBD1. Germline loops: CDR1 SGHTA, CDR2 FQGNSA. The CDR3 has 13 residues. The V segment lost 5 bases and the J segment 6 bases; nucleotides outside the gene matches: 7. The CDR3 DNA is TGTGCCAGCAGCCCTCCACAGGGGCCCGAGCAGTACTTC. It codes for CASSPPQGPEQYF. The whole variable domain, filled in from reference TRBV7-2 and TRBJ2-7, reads GAGVSQSPSNKVTEKGKDVELRCDPISGHTALYWYRQSLGQGLEFLIYFQGNSAPDKSGLPSDRFSAERTGGSVSTLTIQRTQQEDSAVYLCASSPPQGPEQYFGPGTRLTVT.

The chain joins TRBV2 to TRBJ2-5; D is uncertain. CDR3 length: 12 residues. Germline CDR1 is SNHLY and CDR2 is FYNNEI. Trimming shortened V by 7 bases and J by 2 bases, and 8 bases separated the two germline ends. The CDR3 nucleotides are TGTGCCAGCAAGACGGTACAAGAGACCCAGTACTTC. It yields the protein CASKTVQETQYF.